The T cell receptor beta chain under discussion was sequenced for a study of cytomegalovirus exposure and HLA in healthy donors. Across the whole study: Both the approximately 120 validation repertoires and the approximately 640 first-cohort repertoires used the same platform, as reported by a later analysis. Study-level results: Reports showed the classifier diagnosing cytomegalovirus status with high specificity and sensitivity. Overall, roughly 160 TCR beta chains were annotated as cytomegalovirus-associated.

This clone was seen just once. Its antigen remains unknown. The data were produced by immunoSEQ multiplex PCR, yet TCRdb's version contains in-frame clones alone and is incomplete. Among fewer than 250,000 clones listed, approximately 87% were seen once. Trimming at V came to 7 bases and at J to 0 bases, leaving 11 bases not matched to a gene. Germline values: CDR1 MDHEN, CDR2 SYDVKM. There are 17 residues in the CDR3. This clonotype was sampled from a man aged 18 to 30 in good health and CMV-seronegative. The V gene is TRBV28, the J gene TRBJ1-3; 8 nucleotides line up with TRBD1. Sequencing was carried out using PBMCs. For the CDR3, the DNA is TGTGCCAGCATCTCACCAACTGGGACAGGCTCTGGAAACACCATATATTTT. It yields the protein CASISPTGTGSGNTIYF.